One and the same sample provided the 28 T cell receptor beta chains below, sequenced in a study of blood T cell repertoires in COVID-19. TCRdb keeps only in-frame clones here, not all; method: immunoSEQ multiplex PCR. The top ten hold around 43% of the sample, which has roughly 80,000 clones, around 81% seen once. The sequenced sample consisted of peripheral blood. The origin of the receptors is a man aged 80 or over with acute or convalescent COVID-19.

V usage is TRBV18 and J usage is TRBJ2-2, with D possibly TRBD2 on 5 matching bases. Germline CDR1 KGHSH, CDR2 LQKENI. The CDR3 is 15 residues long. With 3 bases removed from V and 4 bases from J, the gap between germline ends came to 12 bases. In nucleotides, the CDR3 is TGTGCCAGCTCACCCCGACTATCCTTCACCGGGGAGCTGTTTTTT. Amino acid sequence: CASSPRLSFTGELFF.

This chain links TRBV6-5 with TRBJ1-3, with a weak D call TRBD1 (6 bases). CDR3 length: 14 amino acids. The V gene lost 4 bases and the J gene lost 4 bases, with 11 bases spanning the gap. CDR1 and CDR2 (germline): MNHEY, SVGAGI. The chain's CDR3 is CASSSGTIGNTIYF. The DNA of the CDR3 is TGTGCCAGCAGTTCCGGGACAATCGGAAACACCATATATTTT.

This rearrangement joins TRBV19 to TRBJ2-6; 9 bases map to TRBD1. V lost 5 bases and J lost 2; bases outside the gene matches: 10. CDR1 is LNHDA and CDR2 is SQIVND in the germline V gene (reference sequence). The CDR3 is 18 residues long. The CDR3 region is CASSAYRGRGTGANVLTF. The CDR3 coding sequence is TGTGCCAGTAGTGCCTACAGGGGGCGAGGAACTGGGGCCAACGTCCTGACTTTC.

The chain joins TRBV4-1 to TRBJ2-5; D is uncertain. Trimming stripped 1 base from V and 4 bases from J, with 10 bases between. This CDR3 is 14 amino acids long. Germline loops: CDR1 MGHRA, CDR2 YSYEKL. The DNA of the CDR3 is TGCGCCAGCAGCCAAGGCGCCACGAGAGAGACCCAGTACTTC. Its protein is CASSQGATRETQYF.

The rearrangement joins TRBV6-5 to TRBJ2-5, with D tentatively TRBD2 (6 bases). Germline-derived CDR1 and CDR2 are MNHEY and SVGAGI. This CDR3 spans 13 amino acids. Trimming removed 6 bases at V and 7 bases at J, with 15 bases between. CDR3 in DNA: TGTGCCAGCAGGGGGGACTCGCAGCGGACCCAGTACTTC. Translated, it gives CASRGDSQRTQYF.

The chain uses TRBV28 and TRBJ2-1; the D gene is possibly TRBD2 (6 bases). CDR3 length: 12 amino acids. The germline V and J ends were trimmed by 7 bases and 8 bases, with 12 bases remaining between them. CDR1 is MDHEN and CDR2 is SYDVKM in the germline V gene. CDR3 residues: CASNPGGYEQFF. CDR3 coding DNA: TGTGCCAGCAACCCTGGGGGGTATGAGCAGTTCTTC.

The CDR3 is CASSLVKRGNTGELFF. For the CDR3, the DNA is TGTGCCAGCAGCTTAGTTAAGCGGGGGAACACCGGGGAGCTGTTTTTT. The chain has TRBV7-9 and TRBJ2-2; 7 bases fit TRBD2. The germline V gene encodes CDR1 SEHNR and CDR2 FQNEAQ (reference sequence). The CDR3 contains 16 residues. The V and J ends lost 1 base and 1 base, in that order; junction bases with no gene match: 3.

The chain couples TRBV30 to TRBJ2-5; 11 bases are a match to TRBD2. With 4 bases clipped from V and 3 bases from J, the junction kept 7 bases outside the gene matches. Germline V gives CDR1 GTSNPN, CDR2 SVGIG (reference sequence). CDR3 length: 15 residues. For the CDR3, the DNA is TGTGCCTGGAAGACTAGCGGGACGGGAAAAGAGACCCAGTACTTC. Protein sequence: CAWKTSGTGKETQYF. Full variable domain (remainder filled in from reference TRBV30 and TRBJ2-5): SQTIHQWPATLVQPVGSPLSLECTVEGTSNPNLYWYRQAAGRGLQLLFYSVGIGQISSEVPQNLSASRPQDRQFILSSKKLLLSDSGFYLCAWKTSGTGKETQYFGPGTRLLVL.

The chain recombines TRBV5-4 with TRBJ2-1; the D gene is possibly TRBD2 (5 bases). V gave up 0 bases and J gave up 0 bases, with 16 bases separating them. Germline values: CDR1 SGHNT, CDR2 YYREEE (reference sequence). This CDR3 spans 18 amino acids. CDR3 DNA: TGTGCCAGCAGCTTGGTAACTAGGACCCCGAGCTCCTACAATGAGCAGTTCTTC. It is translated as CASSLVTRTPSSYNEQFF.

On this clone: Other DNA sequences in the sample encode the same CDR3. The CDR3 spells CASSRDRGLTGELFF. CDR3 nucleotide sequence: TGTGCCAGCAGCAGAGACAGGGGCCTCACCGGGGAGCTGTTTTTT. The rearrangement joins TRBV6-5 to TRBJ2-2; 8 nucleotides align to TRBD1. V shed 6 bases and J 4 bases; nucleotides not matched to a gene: 7. The germline V gene encodes CDR1 MNHEY and CDR2 SVGAGI. The CDR3 contains 15 residues.

This chain uses TRBV5-1 with TRBJ2-7; 7 positions match TRBD1. The CDR3 length is 14 residues. Trimming cost V 5 bases and J 4 bases; bases outside gene matches: 9. CDR1 SGHRS and CDR2 YFSETQ come from the germline V gene. This CDR3 reads CASRVGDRKYEQYF. CDR3 bases: TGCGCCAGCAGGGTAGGGGACAGAAAGTACGAGCAGTACTTC.

This clone was observed a single time. The chain uses TRBV13 and TRBJ1-5; D unclear. In germline, CDR1 is PRHDT, CDR2 FYEKMQ (reference sequence). The CDR3 extends over 12 amino acids. Trimming cost V 4 bases and J 4 bases, with 5 bases left between them. This CDR3 is CASSSLNQPQHF. CDR3 DNA: TGTGCCAGCAGCTCACTTAATCAGCCCCAGCATTTT.

This clone was recorded once. V usage is TRBV3-1 (or the pseudogene TRBV3-2) and J usage is TRBJ1-6, with 9 positions matching TRBD1. Germline V gives CDR1 LGHDT, CDR2 YNNKEL (reference sequence). J lost 6 bases, V lost 4 bases, and 4 bases had no gene match. The CDR3 sequence is 15 residues long. The CDR3 protein is CASSPWDRVNSPLHF. CDR3 sequence (DNA): TGTGCCAGCAGCCCCTGGGACAGGGTTAATTCACCCCTCCACTTT.

V is TRBV18 and J is TRBJ1-1; tentatively, D is TRBD1 (6 bases). Germline assignment: CDR1 KGHSH and CDR2 LQKENI. Trimming cost V 2 bases and J 1 base, with 11 bases left between them. CDR3 size: 15 residues. The CDR3 sequence is CASSPLGASNTEAFF. For the CDR3, the DNA is TGTGCCAGCTCACCATTGGGGGCATCGAACACTGAAGCTTTCTTT.

V is TRBV28 and J is TRBJ2-3, with TRBD1 matching 8 bases. Per germline, CDR1 MDHEN and CDR2 SYDVKM. The CDR3 covers 13 residues. The junction had 4 bases not matched to a gene; V was cut back by 7 bases and J by 4 bases. The CDR3 DNA reads as TGTGCCAGCACAGGGGGCGGTTCAGATACGCAGTATTTT. Translation: CASTGGGSDTQYF. The whole variable domain, filled in from reference TRBV28 and TRBJ2-3, reads DVKVTQSSRYLVKRTGEKVFLECVQDMDHENMFWYRQDPGLGLRLIYFSYDVKMKEKGDIPEGYSVSREKKERFSLILESASTNQTSMYLCASTGGGSDTQYFGPGTRLTVL.

This clone appeared a single time. The chain carries TRBV7-9 and TRBJ1-4; TRBD1 might be the D (6 bases). The germline CDR1 and CDR2 sequences are SEHNR and FQNEAQ (reference sequence). The CDR3 length is 14 residues. Trimming stripped 5 bases from V and 6 bases from J, with 13 bases between. The CDR3 DNA reads as TGTGCCAGCAGCAATCGGGGGGCGGATGAAAAACTGTTTTTT. This sequence encodes CASSNRGADEKLFF.

This chain joins TRBV5-4 and TRBJ1-2; 7 bases align to TRBD1. Germline CDR1 is SGHNT and CDR2 is YYREEE (reference sequence). Trimming took 4 bases from V and 0 from J; bases not matched to a gene: 6. CDR3 length: 15 amino acids. CDR3 residues: CASSTKDRTNYGYTF. The CDR3 nucleotides are TGTGCCAGCAGCACTAAGGACAGGACTAACTATGGCTACACCTTC.

This clone turned up a few times. This sequence joins TRBV6-2 or TRBV6-3 and TRBJ1-5; D gene uncertain. Trimming removed 2 bases from V and 0 bases from J, with 8 bases in between. This CDR3 spans 15 amino acids. Germline assignment: CDR1 MNHEY and CDR2 SVGEGT. The CDR3 reads CASSYGSLSNQPQHF. CDR3 coding DNA: TGTGCCAGCAGTTACGGGAGTCTTAGCAATCAGCCCCAGCATTTT.

This clone was counted once. The chain has TRBV3-1 (or the pseudogene TRBV3-2) and TRBJ2-3, with 7 bases that match TRBD2. V was clipped by 2 bases and J by 8 bases; unmatched bases: 13. Germline V lookup: CDR1 LGHDT, CDR2 YNNKEL (reference sequence). The CDR3 totals 16 residues. CDR3 loop: CASSQLAGLASFTQYF. For the CDR3, the DNA is TGTGCCAGCAGCCAATTAGCGGGCTTAGCCTCCTTTACGCAGTATTTT.

This chain joins TRBV29-1 and TRBJ2-3, with TRBD1 as a possible D gene (6 bases). Trimming took 5 bases from V and 7 from J, leaving 13 bases between them. CDR1 is SQVTM, CDR2 ANQGSEA, per germline. The CDR3 is 12 residues long. The CDR3, as DNA: TGCAGCGTTTACCCAGGGGAAAATACGCAGTATTTT. Its translation is CSVYPGENTQYF.

In its sample, this clone was seen once. The V gene is TRBV7-3, the J gene TRBJ2-3, with D tentatively TRBD2 (5 bases). Germline assignment: CDR1 SGHTA and CDR2 FQGTGA. The V end lost 2 bases, the J end lost 2 bases, and 23 bases lay between the germline ends. The CDR3 spans 19 residues. The CDR3 is CASSLSARPTWENTDTQYF. In DNA form, the CDR3 reads TGTGCCAGCAGCTTATCGGCCAGGCCTACATGGGAGAACACAGATACGCAGTATTTT.

The chain has TRBV19 and TRBJ2-1, with a tentative D call TRBD1 (6 bases). The germline V gene encodes CDR1 LNHDA and CDR2 SQIVND (reference sequence). This CDR3 region has 14 residues. V gave up 3 bases and J gave up 13 bases, with 19 bases separating them. CDR3 protein: CASSIFRGSVTQFF. The CDR3 nucleotides read TGTGCCAGTAGTATTTTTAGGGGGTCGGTTACCCAGTTCTTC.

The V gene is TRBV24-1, the J gene TRBJ2-5; D is undetermined. The ends were cut back, 3 bases at V and 5 bases at J, with 6 bases in the middle. Germline V gene sequence: CDR1 KGHDR, CDR2 SFDVKD. The CDR3 runs to 12 residues. The DNA of the CDR3 is TGTGCCACCAGTGATCCCATGGAGACCCAGTACTTC. This sequence encodes CATSDPMETQYF.

The chain has TRBV19 and TRBJ1-1, with 12 nucleotides matching TRBD1. J was trimmed by 6 bases and V by 7 bases; bases with no gene match: 18. The length of the CDR3 is 18 residues. CDR1 LNHDA and CDR2 SQIVND come from the germline V gene (reference sequence). The CDR3 region is CASIPIGTGGWPGAEAFF. The DNA of the CDR3 is TGTGCCAGTATCCCCATCGGGACAGGGGGCTGGCCCGGGGCTGAAGCTTTCTTT. The entire variable domain, with the rest obtained from reference TRBV19 and TRBJ1-1, is as follows: DGGITQSPKYLFRKEGQNVTLSCEQNLNHDAMYWYRQDPGQGLRLIYYSQIVNDFQKGDIAEGYSVSREKKESFPLTVTSAQKNPTAFYLCASIPIGTGGWPGAEAFFGQGTRLTVV.

The chain has TRBV18 and TRBJ1-4; D gene ambiguous. This CDR3 is built from 15 residues. Trimming took off 0 bases at V and 4 bases at J, with 9 bases between the two ends. Looked up from germline, CDR1 is KGHSH and CDR2 is LQKENI. CDR3 sequence reads: CASSPPGSFNEKLFF. The DNA of the CDR3 is TGTGCCAGCTCACCACCGGGCAGCTTTAATGAAAAACTGTTTTTT. The whole variable domain, remainder taken from reference TRBV18 and TRBJ1-4, is NAGVMQNPRHLVRRRGQEARLRCSPMKGHSHVYWYRQLPEEGLKFMVYLQKENIIDESGMPKERFSAEFPKEGPSILRIQQVVRGDSAAYFCASSPPGSFNEKLFFGSGTQLSVL.

This clone appeared once. The rearrangement joins TRBV28 to TRBJ2-1; no firm D call. CDR1 is MDHEN, CDR2 SYDVKM, per germline. This CDR3 region has 14 residues. V lost 6 bases to trimming and J lost 3 bases, with 12 bases between them. The CDR3 here is CASRVGVYYNEQFF. CDR3 sequence (DNA): TGTGCCAGCAGGGTCGGAGTTTACTACAATGAGCAGTTCTTC.

The chain combines TRBV5-1 with TRBJ2-3; D is unclear. V shed 0 bases and J shed 2 bases, with 7 bases lying between them. This CDR3 spans 14 amino acids. From germline, CDR1 is SGHRS and CDR2 YFSETQ. This CDR3 reads CASSLGHSTDTQYF. CDR3 DNA sequence: TGCGCCAGCAGCTTGGGCCACTCCACAGATACGCAGTATTTT.

CDR3 bases: TGTGCCAGCAGTTTAGGGGGGGTTACTGGAAACACCATATATTTT. Protein: CASSLGGVTGNTIYF. The genes are TRBV28 and TRBJ1-3, with D perhaps matching TRBD1 (5 bases). V was cut by 2 bases and J by 2 bases, with 10 bases left in between. Germline-derived CDR1 and CDR2 are MDHEN and SYDVKM. The CDR3 extends over 15 amino acids.